What follows are 21 T cell receptor beta chains derived from one specimen sequenced in a study of shared clonotypes between healthy human individuals. Sequencing used immunoSEQ multiplex PCR; TCRdb keeps in-frame clones, though not all of them. Of roughly 480,000 clones listed, 65% to 80% are singletons. The sample consisted of PBMCs. The receptors originated from a woman aged 35 to 49 in good health. Some clones in this sample may be carry-over from other donors' samples.

For this clone: One junction end disagrees with the germline gene, perhaps due to a read error. V usage is TRBV11-2 and J usage is TRBJ2-5; TRBD1 agrees at 8 bases. This CDR3 comprises 14 residues. Per germline, CDR1 SGHAT and CDR2 FQNNGV. CDR3 in amino acids: CASSSGQGAETRYF. CDR3 DNA sequence: TGTGCCAGCAGCAGTGGACAGGGTGCAGAGACCCGGTACTTC.

The chain combines TRBV29-1 with TRBJ2-5; tentative D call: TRBD2 (5 bases). The CDR3 runs to 11 residues. Germline V CDR1 and CDR2: SQVTM, ANQGSEA. With 6 bases removed from V and 5 bases from J, the gap between germline ends came to 10 bases. In nucleotides, the CDR3 is TGCAGCGTCACCCGGGGTGAGACCCAGTACTTC. This gives the protein CSVTRGETQYF.

The genes are TRBV30 and TRBJ2-4; TRBD2 matches 9 bases. V lost 3 bases, J lost 9 bases, and 6 bases stayed unmatched. Germline V lookup: CDR1 GTSNPN, CDR2 SVGIG (reference sequence). The CDR3 loop spans 13 amino acids. The CDR3 loop is CAWREAGGGIQYF. CDR3 DNA sequence: TGTGCCTGGAGGGAGGCGGGAGGGGGCATTCAGTACTTC.

The CDR3 sequence is CASSLGQGISPLHF. The CDR3 coding sequence is TGTGCCAGCAGTTTGGGACAGGGTATTTCACCCCTCCACTTT. The chain combines TRBV27 with TRBJ1-6; 9 nucleotides align to TRBD1. The ends lost 3 bases at V and 9 bases at J; junction bases unmatched: 3. CDR1 is MNHEY and CDR2 is SMNVEV in the germline V gene (reference sequence). The CDR3 is made up of 14 amino acids.

The chain is built from TRBV5-6 and TRBJ2-7; 9 bases are shared with TRBD1. V lost 4 bases and J lost 3; bases outside the gene matches: 11. Germline values: CDR1 SGHDT, CDR2 YYEEEE. CDR3 size: 16 residues. CDR3 in amino acids: CASSPPGDRVFYEQYF. As DNA, the CDR3 is TGTGCCAGCAGCCCTCCGGGGGACAGGGTATTCTACGAGCAGTACTTC.

The chain employs TRBV7-9 and TRBJ2-1, with D hard to call. Germline V gene data show CDR1 as SEHNR and CDR2 as FQNEAQ (reference sequence). V gave up 3 bases and J gave up 0 bases, with 15 bases separating them. CDR3 size: 17 residues. CDR3 DNA sequence: TGTGCCAGCAGCTTCCCGAGTTTCAGTCCCTCCTACAATGAGCAGTTCTTC. Encoded protein: CASSFPSFSPSYNEQFF.

Comments on this clone: Within the sample, other DNA sequences also encode this same CDR3. The chain uses TRBV7-9 and TRBJ2-3; 9 bases map to TRBD2. Trimming removed 2 bases from V and 4 bases from J; junction bases left unmatched: 4. The CDR3 covers 15 residues. CDR1 and CDR2 (germline): SEHNR, FQNEAQ (reference sequence). CDR3 sequence: CASSLPAGGADTQYF. As DNA, the CDR3 is TGTGCCAGCAGCTTACCAGCGGGAGGTGCAGATACGCAGTATTTT.

About this clone itself: The same CDR3 is also encoded by other DNA sequences in this sample. The chain has TRBV7-2 and TRBJ2-7; no definite D call. CDR1 is SGHTA, CDR2 FQGNSA, per germline. V dropped 1 base and J dropped 0 bases, with 7 bases sitting between them. The CDR3 runs 14 residues. CDR3 nucleotides: TGTGCCAGCAGCTTAGATTACAGCTCCTACGAGCAGTACTTC. It encodes CASSLDYSSYEQYF.

The V and J genes are TRBV7-2 and TRBJ2-1; 7 bases match TRBD1. The CDR3 is made up of 16 amino acids. J gave up 2 bases and V 0 bases, and 4 bases lay outside the gene matches. The germline V gene encodes CDR1 SGHTA and CDR2 FQGNSA. CDR3 sequence: CASSLAGTVTYNEQFF. The CDR3 DNA reads as TGTGCCAGCAGCTTAGCCGGGACAGTTACCTACAATGAGCAGTTCTTC.

This clone was seen just once. The chain combines TRBV4-1 with TRBJ1-2, with TRBD1 matching 9 bases. The CDR3 has 15 amino acids. V lost 2 bases and J lost 13; bases outside the gene matches: 14. Germline CDR1 and CDR2: MGHRA and YSYEKL. CDR3 protein: CASSQKGRDRAGSTF. The CDR3 nucleotides read TGCGCCAGCAGCCAAAAGGGGCGGGACAGGGCTGGAAGCACCTTC.

This sequence joins TRBV19 and TRBJ2-6; D is uncertain. Germline V gene data show CDR1 as LNHDA and CDR2 as SQIVND (reference sequence). CDR3 length equals 15 residues. V dropped 4 bases and J dropped 2 bases, with 9 bases sitting between them. Here the CDR3 DNA reads TGTGCCAGTAGTACCCTACCCGCTGGGGCCAACGTCCTGACTTTC. Residues: CASSTLPAGANVLTF.

This chain links TRBV7-2 with TRBJ2-7; D possibly corresponds to TRBD1 (6 bases). The CDR3 is 13 residues long. Germline CDR1 and CDR2: SGHTA and FQGNSA. V was shortened by 5 bases and J by 2 bases, with 10 bases between the two germline ends. The CDR3 region has the DNA TGTGCCAGCAGCCGGGACACCACCTACGAGCAGTACTTC. Translation: CASSRDTTYEQYF. Together with reference TRBV7-2 and TRBJ2-7, the CDR3 gives the full variable domain: GAGVSQSPSNKVTEKGKDVELRCDPISGHTALYWYRQSLGQGLEFLIYFQGNSAPDKSGLPSDRFSAERTGGSVSTLTIQRTQQEDSAVYLCASSRDTTYEQYFGPGTRLTVT.

This clone was observed a single time. The chain carries TRBV7-3 and TRBJ2-1; 11 positions agree with TRBD2. The CDR3 extends over 15 amino acids. The germline V gene encodes CDR1 SGHTA and CDR2 FQGTGA. Germline trimming cut 4 bases from V and 9 bases from J; bases unmatched to any gene: 8. CDR3 loop: CASSSLTSGVGEQFF. DNA of the CDR3: TGTGCCAGCAGCTCCCTGACTAGCGGGGTGGGTGAGCAGTTCTTC.

This clone showed up just once. The rearrangement uses TRBV10-3 and TRBJ2-7; D may be TRBD2 (6 bases). Germline CDR1 is ENHRY and CDR2 is SYGVKD. V lost 4 bases to trimming and J lost 6 bases, with 10 bases between them. This CDR3 comprises 12 residues. The CDR3 region is CAISAGVGEQYF. The CDR3 DNA follows: TGTGCCATCAGTGCGGGGGTGGGCGAGCAGTACTTC.

On this clone: This sample also contains other DNA sequences that code for the same CDR3. This rearrangement joins TRBV7-2 to TRBJ2-7; a possible D gene is TRBD1 (6 bases). The ends were cut back, 0 bases at V and 4 bases at J, with 22 bases in the middle. CDR1 and CDR2 (germline): SGHTA, FQGNSA. The CDR3 is made up of 18 amino acids. The CDR3 DNA reads TGTGCCAGCAGCTTAGCGCAGGCAGGGCTGAGGGGGAAGTACGAGCAGTACTTC. The encoded protein is CASSLAQAGLRGKYEQYF.

The rearrangement uses TRBV7-2 and TRBJ2-1; D is unclear. The CDR3 length is 13 residues. V lost 4 bases to trimming and J lost 4 bases, with 8 bases between them. Looked up from germline, CDR1 is SGHTA and CDR2 is FQGNSA. The CDR3 DNA follows: TGTGCCAGCAGCTGGGGTATATACAATGAGCAGTTCTTC. As protein: CASSWGIYNEQFF.

The chain links TRBV2 to TRBJ2-3, with D possibly being TRBD2 (5 bases). The length of the CDR3 is 13 residues. The ends were cut back, 8 bases at V and 1 base at J, with 10 bases in the middle. The germline CDR1 and CDR2 sequences are SNHLY and FYNNEI. CDR3 region: CASGVGGTDTQYF. The CDR3 DNA follows: TGTGCCAGCGGGGTGGGAGGCACAGATACGCAGTATTTT.

The CDR3 loop is CASRTDREYGYTF. CDR3 coding DNA: TGTGCCAGTAGAACAGACAGGGAATATGGCTACACCTTC. The rearrangement links TRBV19 to TRBJ1-2; the match to TRBD1 covers 7 bases. Germline V gives CDR1 LNHDA, CDR2 SQIVND (reference sequence). CDR3 length: 13 amino acids. V lost 6 bases to trimming and J lost 5 bases; unmatched junction nucleotides: 6.

This clone appeared a single time. This sample includes further DNA sequences coding for the same CDR3. Here the CDR3 reads CASSLAGSGTGELFF. CDR3 bases: TGCGCCAGCAGCTTGGCAGGATCGGGCACCGGGGAGCTGTTTTTT. The genes are TRBV5-1 and TRBJ2-2; D unclear. Per the germline V gene, CDR1 is SGHRS and CDR2 is YFSETQ. V lost 0 bases to trimming and J lost 4 bases, with 10 bases between them. This CDR3 contains 15 residues.

This chain joins TRBV7-9 and TRBJ2-5; a weak D match, TRBD1 (6 bases). There are 17 residues in the CDR3. Germline CDR1 is SEHNR and CDR2 is FQNEAQ (reference sequence). Trimming cost V 4 bases and J 5 bases, with 23 bases left between them. The CDR3 DNA reads TGTGCCAGCAGCTCTCCCCAGCTAACAGGGAGCGGCGAGACCCAGTACTTC. Protein sequence: CASSSPQLTGSGETQYF.

This clone was seen a few times. J is TRBJ2-1 and V is TRBV4-2; 10 bases fit TRBD2. V was pared by 3 bases and J by 7 bases, with 9 bases of the junction left unmatched. Per the germline V gene, CDR1 is LGHNA and CDR2 is YNFKEQ. The CDR3 totals 16 residues. CDR3 nucleotide sequence: TGTGCCAGCAGCCAGAAGGGAGCGGGAGGGCCTAATGAGCAGTTCTTC. Residues: CASSQKGAGGPNEQFF.